These T cell receptor beta chains were read from a single sample in a study of T cells in Graves' hyperthyroidism and ophthalmopathy. A single record per CDR3 protein comes from TCRdb applying MiXCR to the multiplex PCR reads. The sample lists about 520,000 distinct CDR3 sequences, around 22% occurring once. The source material was blood. Receptor source: a woman in her 30s with Graves' ophthalmopathy. Both conserved end residues are part of each CDR3.

j_gene | v_gene | CDR3aa
TRBJ1-3 | TRBV12-3/TRBV12-4 | CASSKASSGNTIYF
TRBJ1-2 | TRBV9 | CASSVGDIQPDRGYGYTF
TRBJ2-5 | TRBV2 | CASRPGPVWAQYF
TRBJ2-7 | TRBV20-1 | CSARRDRGIYEQYF
TRBJ2-7 | TRBV7-9 | CSSRPGGYYEQYF
TRBJ2-2 | TRBV20-1 | CSASAGGPGTGELFF
TRBJ2-7 | TRBV5-1 | CASSLVAWAGTGDDEQYF
TRBJ1-2 | TRBV19 | CASSMAGGNYGYTF
TRBJ1-1 | TRBV19 | CASRRQGGNTEAFF
TRBJ2-7 | TRBV6-5 | CASSYSDSSYEQYF
TRBJ2-2 | TRBV7-2 | CASSAGQRNTGELFF
TRBJ1-2 | TRBV28 | CASQYDRGQNGYTF
TRBJ1-2 | TRBV10-3 | CAISESGRNYGYTF
TRBJ1-2 | TRBV18 | CASSPSDRGNGYTF
TRBJ1-1 | TRBV28 | CASSPRATGAFYTEAFF
TRBJ2-5 | TRBV7-9 | CASSSSLKETQYF
TRBJ2-5 | TRBV5-1 | CASGSTQETQYF
TRBJ1-5 | TRBV28 | CASSLWTGHNQPQHF
TRBJ1-2 | TRBV12-5 | CASGFGDLYGYTF
TRBJ2-5 | TRBV7-2 | CASSFYLAGEETQYF
TRBJ2-5 | TRBV6-5 | CASSYGTDSSETQYF
TRBJ2-7 | TRBV18 | CASSPDRTYEKQYF
TRBJ1-1 | TRBV6-1 | CASTTLDSPGEAFF
TRBJ1-1 | TRBV10-3 | CAISESTGLTEAFF
TRBJ2-5 | TRBV7-2 | CASGGRTGETQYF
TRBJ2-5 | TRBV6-1 | CASSESPGTQETQYF
TRBJ1-2 | TRBV7-2 | CASSLERLPYGYTF
TRBJ1-1 | TRBV24-1 | CATSDRGITEAFF
TRBJ2-5 | TRBV11-2 | CASSLDGTGEEGETQYF
TRBJ1-3 | TRBV28 | CASSDIGRNTIYF
TRBJ2-2 | TRBV4-1 | CASSQDRGQANTGELFF
TRBJ1-4 | TRBV12-3/TRBV12-4 | CASSQGSTNEKLFF
TRBJ2-7 | TRBV29-1 | CSVAPLAGHYEQYF
TRBJ1-1 | TRBV11-2 | CASAVGRLGSRYTEAFF
TRBJ2-5 | TRBV6-5 | CASSYSGTQETQYF
TRBJ1-2 | TRBV25-1 | CASSEPRAPYGYTF
TRBJ2-7 | TRBV30 | CAWAPGGDHYEQYF
TRBJ1-1 | TRBV19 | CASSIDRPWDTEAFF
TRBJ1-5 | TRBV2 | CASKGMSNQPQHF
TRBJ2-7 | TRBV6-5 | CASSHPGQGLNYEQYF
TRBJ1-5 | TRBV12-3/TRBV12-4 | CASSLPGRAAYSNQPQHF
TRBJ2-2 | TRBV12-3/TRBV12-4 | CASTLGTGNTGELFF
TRBJ2-5 | TRBV2 | CASSVAGGETQYF
TRBJ2-5 | TRBV20-1 | CSARGYSGSGETQYF
TRBJ2-2 | TRBV27 | CASSHGGDGELFF